This T cell receptor (beta chain) originates from a study of T cells in localized non-small cell lung cancer (dated by TCRdb to the early 2020s). Looking at the study overall: The study examined T cell repertoires in roughly 240 patients with early-stage NSCLC and compared tumors with uninvolved tumor-adjacent lungs. The cohort comprised 236 treatment-naïve NSCLC patients with resected, localized lung tumors. Of the NSCLC patients, fewer than 150 were male and about a hundred were female, and the mean age was approximately 66 years. General conclusions and limits of the study: Because of the exploratory design, TCR variables were selected using unadjusted p-values without false-discovery rate correction. A median of 57 of the top 100 tumor clones turned up in the paired uninvolved adjacent lung, and roughly 30 of those clones also ranked among the top 100 of that same adjacent lung. Because multi-region tumor sequencing was not done, intratumor heterogeneity could not be ruled out. Uninvolved tumor-adjacent lung showed the highest T cell clonality, higher than tumor, which suggests more focused antigenic responses in the uninvolved tumor-adjacent lung. Longer overall survival was associated with higher blood T cell density, whereas shorter survival was associated with higher adjacent-lung clonality.

The immunoSEQ Assay was used to sequence TCR beta CDR3 regions from DNA. Concerning the study's data processing: To compute T cell density, TCR beta template counts were normalized to usable DNA, which was estimated by amplifying housekeeping genes. Using the preseqR package, richness was estimated by extrapolating to 120,000 templates for tissue samples and 400,000 templates for PBMC samples. Clonality was calculated as one minus Pielou's evenness. Tissue-enriched TCRs were identified by differential abundance testing using productive amino-acid clonotypes, minimum total count 5 and alpha 0.1. The Jaccard Index and the Morisita Overlap Index were used to quantify repertoire overlap between compartments. GLIPH clustered TCR beta CDR3s with public tetramer-defined viral CDR3s; viral motifs required at least three viral sequences plus V-gene enrichment. The table comes from immuneACCESS by way of TCRdb, which keeps in-frame sequences with V and J called. Part of the clones is missing from these tables; in studies checked, under half for an unresolved V gene and the rest for unknown reasons. V and J calls and clone size are as listed in that table; D and trimming were resolved from the DNA. The sample records roughly 58,000 clones, about four fifths of which are singletons. The ten biggest clones cover around 4.8% of the sample.

The CDR1 and CDR2 encoded by the germline V gene are SGHNT and YENEEA. The CDR3, cysteine through phenylalanine, is 16 amino acids long. Only the CDR3 region is kept as DNA, spanning 48 bases read in frame from base 1. V is trimmed back by 5 bases and J by 6 bases, and the junction contains 16 bases that no gene match accounts for. At diagnosis, tumor, uninvolved tumor-adjacent lung and peripheral blood were collected and then preserved as a mix of FFPE and fresh-frozen material. For TCR repertoire profiling, blood samples were analyzed in the form of peripheral blood mononuclear cells. On this clone itself: The antigen this receptor binds is unknown. No base quality values were provided; no much bigger clone lies one nucleotide off.

The sample was PBMCs, taken before any cancer treatment. The TCR originated in a man between 40 and 70 years old with stage II lung adenocarcinoma. In this chain, TRBV11-3 is recombined with TRBJ2-7; 7 bases in the middle match TRBD1. The sequence in DNA is TGTGCCAGCAGCCCTGGGACAGACCTTTTGGTTGGCGAGCAGTACTTC. Translated, it reads CASSPGTDLLVGEQYF.